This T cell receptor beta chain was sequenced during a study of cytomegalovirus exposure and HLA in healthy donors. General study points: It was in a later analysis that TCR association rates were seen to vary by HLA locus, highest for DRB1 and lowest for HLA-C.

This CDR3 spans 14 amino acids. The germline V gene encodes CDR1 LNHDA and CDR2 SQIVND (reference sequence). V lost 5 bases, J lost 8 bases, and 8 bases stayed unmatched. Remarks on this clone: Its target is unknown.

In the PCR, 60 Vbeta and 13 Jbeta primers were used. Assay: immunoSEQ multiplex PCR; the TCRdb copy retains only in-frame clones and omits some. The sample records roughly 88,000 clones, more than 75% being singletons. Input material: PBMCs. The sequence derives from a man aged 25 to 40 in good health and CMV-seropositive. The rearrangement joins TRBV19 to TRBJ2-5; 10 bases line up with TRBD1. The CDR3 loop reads CASSPRTGGFTQYF. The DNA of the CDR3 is TGTGCCAGTAGTCCCAGGACAGGGGGATTTACCCAGTACTTC.